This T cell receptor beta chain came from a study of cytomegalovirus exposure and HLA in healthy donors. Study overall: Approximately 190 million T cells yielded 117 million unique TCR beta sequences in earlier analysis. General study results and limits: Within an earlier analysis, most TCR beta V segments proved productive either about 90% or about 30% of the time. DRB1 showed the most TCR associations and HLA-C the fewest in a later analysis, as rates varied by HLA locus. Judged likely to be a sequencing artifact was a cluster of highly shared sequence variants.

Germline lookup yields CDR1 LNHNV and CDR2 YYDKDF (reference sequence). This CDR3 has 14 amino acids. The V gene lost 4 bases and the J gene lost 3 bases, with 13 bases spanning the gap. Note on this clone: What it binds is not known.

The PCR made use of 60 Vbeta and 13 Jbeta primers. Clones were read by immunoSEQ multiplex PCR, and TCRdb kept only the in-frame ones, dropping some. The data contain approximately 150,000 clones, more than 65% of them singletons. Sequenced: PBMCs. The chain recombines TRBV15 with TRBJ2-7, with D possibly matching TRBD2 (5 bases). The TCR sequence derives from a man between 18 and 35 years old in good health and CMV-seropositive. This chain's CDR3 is CATSTPWEFYEQYF. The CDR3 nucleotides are TGTGCCACCAGCACCCCATGGGAGTTCTACGAGCAGTACTTC.